One sample yielded the 29 T cell receptor beta chains listed below, sequenced in a study of T cells in women clearing cervical HPV infection. The assay was immunoSEQ multiplex PCR, and TCRdb's table has in-frame clones only and misses some. This table lists 30,000 to 35,000 clones. Material: blood buffy coat. The receptors shown here come from a woman between 18 and 70 years old with a cervical HPV16 infection that either progressed to CIN3+ or cleared (not recorded which).

As for this clone: The read gets to within 3 residues of the CDR3 end, and the germline J gene fills in the rest. The chain combines TRBV28 with TRBJ2-7; 7 bases agree with TRBD1. The germline V gene has CDR1 MDHEN and CDR2 SYDVKM. The CDR3 has 18 residues. V lost 2 bases to trimming and J lost 3 bases; unmatched junction nucleotides: 16. The sequenced CDR3 bases are TGTGCCAGCAGTTTAGGACTTACAGGGGCCCCACTTTACTACGAG. It is translated as CASSLGLTGAPLYYE. The whole CDR3 sequence is CASSLGLTGAPLYYEQYF.

Worth noting for this clone: Read data end 3 residues before the CDR3 end; the end is taken from the germline J gene. The chain carries TRBV18 and TRBJ1-5, with 7 bases fitting TRBD1. The CDR3 has 14 residues. Trimming took 3 bases from V and 4 from J; bases not matched to a gene: 3. The V gene's germline CDR1 is KGHSH and CDR2 LQKENI. The CDR3 DNA, read in part, is TGTGCCAGCTCACCTTCAGGGGGAAATCAGCCC. It is translated as CASSPSGGNQP. The complete CDR3 protein is CASSPSGGNQPQHF. The full variable domain, in which reference TRBV18 and TRBJ1-5 provide the parts outside the CDR3, is NAGVMQNPRHLVRRRGQEARLRCSPMKGHSHVYWYRQLPEEGLKFMVYLQKENIIDESGMPKERFSAEFPKEGPSILRIQQVVRGDSAAYFCASSPSGGNQPQHFGDGTRLSIL.

A remark on this clone: From the germline J gene comes the end of the CDR3, since the read stops 3 residues before it. The genes are TRBV6-4 and TRBJ1-1, with D hard to call. Trimming left V 0 bases short and J 0 bases short, with 11 bases between. The CDR3 contains 16 residues. CDR1 is MRHNA, CDR2 SNTAGT, per germline. The sequenced part of the CDR3 DNA is TGTGCCAGCAGTGACTCCCCGGCGGTTATGAACACTGAA. It encodes CASSDSPAVMNTE. The whole CDR3 region reads CASSDSPAVMNTEAFF.

To note about this clone: The CDR3 goes on 3 residues after the read ends, and that part is filled in from the germline J gene. The chain joins TRBV20-1 to TRBJ2-3; TRBD2 is a possible D gene (5 bases). The germline V gene has CDR1 DFQATT and CDR2 SNEGSKA (reference sequence). The length of the CDR3 is 12 residues. V dropped 6 bases and J dropped 8 bases, with 15 bases sitting between them. The CDR3 reads CSATSGTGTQYF. CDR3 DNA, as far as it was read: TGCAGTGCCACTAGTGGCACGGGTACG.

A remark on this clone: Read data end 3 residues before the CDR3 end; the end is taken from the germline J gene. The sample has other DNA sequences that encode this CDR3 too. The chain combines TRBV30 with TRBJ2-2, with 8 bases fitting TRBD1. Germline V gene lookup returns CDR1 GTSNPN and CDR2 SVGIG (reference sequence). The CDR3 loop spans 13 amino acids. CDR3 protein: CAWKSGGNSPLFF. The DNA read from the CDR3 is TGTGCCTGGAAATCAGGGGGCAACTCACCG. The full variable domain, its missing parts supplied by reference TRBV30 and TRBJ2-2, is SQTIHQWPATLVQPVGSPLSLECTVEGTSNPNLYWYRQAAGRGLQLLFYSVGIGQISSEVPQNLSASRPQDRQFILSSKKLLLSDSGFYLCAWKSGGNSPLFFGEGSRLTVL.

A remark on this clone: Coverage ceases 3 residues before the CDR3 finishes, and the germline J gene fills in the end. V gene TRBV20-1 combines with J gene TRBJ1-5, with D maybe TRBD1 (5 bases). V shed 6 bases and J shed 3 bases, with 9 bases lying between them. Germline V gene lookup returns CDR1 DFQATT and CDR2 SNEGSKA (reference sequence). The CDR3 consists of 12 residues. The CDR3 bases that were read are TGCAGTGCGGCAGGGTCCAATCAGCCC. This codes for CSAAGSNQP. The entire CDR3 sequence reads CSAAGSNQPQHF.

CDR3 sequence: CSATGGHLRAEAFF. The CDR3 bases that were read are TGCAGTGCTACGGGAGGACACCTCAGGGCTGAA. This chain connects TRBV20-1 to TRBJ1-1; possible D gene TRBD1, 5 bases. The DNA ends 3 residues before the CDR3 does, and the rest of the CDR3 is filled in from the germline J gene. The length of the CDR3 is 14 residues. Trimming shortened V by 4 bases and J by 6 bases, and 18 bases separated the two germline ends. Germline CDR1 DFQATT, CDR2 SNEGSKA (reference sequence).

A remark on this clone: The read gets to within 3 residues of the CDR3 end, and the germline J gene fills in the rest. This chain connects TRBV19 to TRBJ2-2; TRBD2 matches at 8 bases. From germline, CDR1 is LNHDA and CDR2 SQIVND (reference sequence). The CDR3 length is 11 residues. CDR3 sequence: CASRLAGELFF. Incomplete CDR3 DNA: TGTGCCAGTAGATTAGCGGGAGAG.

On this clone: The CDR3 end is not reached by the read, which stops 3 residues before it; the germline J gene fills it in. The chain employs TRBV20-1 and TRBJ2-7; D unclear. V was clipped by 3 bases and J by 6 bases, with 9 bases between them. The CDR3 is 11 amino acids. CDR1 and CDR2 (germline): DFQATT, SNEGSKA (reference sequence). The part of the CDR3 DNA that was read is TGCAGTGCTAGTTTGTTCTTCGAG. Translating gives CSASLFFE. In full, the CDR3 reads CSASLFFEQYF.

On this clone: The CDR3 extends 3 residues past the end of the read, so its final part is completed from the germline J gene. The rearrangement joins TRBV4-1 to TRBJ2-7, with 11 positions matching TRBD2. Germline-derived CDR1 and CDR2 are MGHRA and YSYEKL. Trimming took 3 bases from V and 3 from J; bases not matched to a gene: 4. The CDR3 is 15 amino acids. CDR3 in amino acids: CASSHLTSGNYEQYF. The covered CDR3 bases are TGCGCCAGCAGCCACTTGACTAGCGGGAACTACGAG.

Concerning this clone itself: The read terminates 3 residues before the CDR3 end, so the remaining end is supplied by the germline J gene. The chain joins TRBV11-2 to TRBJ2-7, with 8 bases fitting TRBD1. There are 14 residues in the CDR3. With 3 bases clipped from V and 4 bases from J, the junction kept 5 bases outside the gene matches. Germline V gene lookup returns CDR1 SGHAT and CDR2 FQNNGV. This CDR3 is CASSFGTGIYEQYF. Partial CDR3 DNA: TGTGCCAGCAGCTTCGGGACAGGTATTTACGAG.

Points on this clone: The read ends 3 residues early relative to the CDR3; the germline J gene fills the gap. This chain links TRBV7-6 with TRBJ2-7; the D gene is possibly TRBD1 (5 bases). Trimming stripped 4 bases from V and 0 bases from J, with 10 bases between. This CDR3 has 14 amino acids. Germline V gene data show CDR1 as SGHVS and CDR2 as FNYEAQ. CDR3 DNA (partial): TGTGCCAGCAGCTCGAGTCAGGGCTCCTACGAG. Protein product: CASSSSQGSYE. The full CDR3 protein is CASSSSQGSYEQYF. The variable domain in full, completed from reference TRBV7-6 and TRBJ2-7, reads GAGVSQSPRYKVTKRGQDVALRCDPISGHVSLYWYRQALGQGPEFLTYFNYEAQQDKSGLPNDRFSAERPEGSISTLTIQRTEQRDSAMYRCASSSSQGSYEQYFGPGTRLTVT.

On this clone itself: With the read ending 3 residues before the CDR3 end, the germline J gene is used to fill in that end. The genes are TRBV5-1 and TRBJ2-3; possibly TRBD2 for D (7 bases). V lost 4 bases and J lost 0, with 15 bases in between. Germline V gives CDR1 SGHRS, CDR2 YFSETQ. This CDR3 spans 16 amino acids. The CDR3 loop reads CASSHFRGASTDTQYF. The part of the CDR3 DNA that was read is TGCGCCAGCAGCCACTTCCGGGGGGCTAGCACAGATACG.

Notes on this clone: The read halts 3 residues ahead of the CDR3 end, with the missing end drawn from the germline J gene. The chain carries TRBV5-1 and TRBJ2-3; 7 bases agree with TRBD2. CDR1 is SGHRS and CDR2 is YFSETQ in the germline V gene. V was clipped by 1 base and J by 1 base; unmatched bases: 6. The CDR3 spans 16 residues. CDR3 bases read: TGCGCCAGCAGCTTGTTGGGAAGCGGGGGCACAGATACG. This encodes CASSLLGSGGTDT. In full, the CDR3 reads CASSLLGSGGTDTQYF. Supplemented by reference TRBV5-1 and TRBJ2-3, the full variable domain reads KAGVTQTPRYLIKTRGQQVTLSCSPISGHRSVSWYQQTPGQGLQFLFEYFSETQRNKGNFPGRFSGRQFSNSRSEMNVSTLELGDSALYLCASSLLGSGGTDTQYFGPGTRLTVL.

Worth noting for this clone: The CDR3 goes on 3 residues after the read ends, and that part is filled in from the germline J gene. The V call is TRBV6-2 or TRBV6-3, the J call TRBJ2-4; 9 nucleotides line up with TRBD1. CDR3 length: 14 residues. CDR1 is MNHEY, CDR2 SVGEGT, per germline. The chain's CDR3 is CASSRGQGTYGQYF. The sequenced CDR3 bases are TGTGCCAGCAGCCGCGGACAGGGGACCTATGGT.

To note about this clone: At one end, the junction sequence differs from germline, possibly due to a read error. The read is 3 residues too short to cover the CDR3 end, so that end is filled in from the germline J gene. Distinct nucleotide sequences in the sample also encode this CDR3. This chain connects TRBV7-8 to TRBJ1-3; maybe TRBD1 (5 bases). The CDR3 length is 14 residues. Germline assignment: CDR1 SGHVS and CDR2 FQNEAQ. CDR3 bases read: TGTGCCAGCAGCTTAGGGACAACTGGAAACACA. Translating it yields CASSLGTTGNT. The entire CDR3 reads CASSLGTTGNTIYF. The variable domain in full, with the rest retrieved from reference TRBV7-8 and TRBJ1-3, is GAGVSQSPRYKVAKRGQDVALRCDPISGHVSLFWYQQALGQGPEFLTYFQNEAQLDKSGLPSDRFFAERPEGSVSTLKIQRTQQEDSAVYLCASSLGTTGNTIYFGEGSWLTVV.

Comments on this clone: The read gets to within 3 residues of the CDR3 end, and the germline J gene fills in the rest. The chain uses TRBV18 and TRBJ1-1; D is possibly TRBD1 (6 bases). From germline, CDR1 is KGHSH and CDR2 LQKENI. The CDR3 runs 16 residues. Incomplete CDR3 DNA: TGTGCCAGCTCAGCTAAGGACAGCTTGGCCAAAAACATT. Protein sequence: CASSAKDSLAKNI. The CDR3 as a whole reads CASSAKDSLAKNIAFF. Full variable domain (rest looked up from reference TRBV18 and TRBJ1-1): NAGVMQNPRHLVRRRGQEARLRCSPMKGHSHVYWYRQLPEEGLKFMVYLQKENIIDESGMPKERFSAEFPKEGPSILRIQQVVRGDSAAYFCASSAKDSLAKNIAFFGQGTRLTVV.

With regard to this clone: From the germline J gene comes the end of the CDR3, since the read stops 3 residues before it. The genes are TRBV19 and TRBJ2-2; perhaps TRBD2 as D (5 bases). V was cut by 11 bases and J by 1 base, with 11 bases left in between. This CDR3 contains 13 residues. Looked up from germline, CDR1 is LNHDA and CDR2 is SQIVND (reference sequence). The sequenced part of the CDR3 DNA is TGTGCCGGTGGCGGAGGGAACACCGGGGAG. Translating it yields CAGGGGNTGE. The entire CDR3 protein reads CAGGGGNTGELFF.

Regarding this clone: The sequence runs out 3 residues before the end of the CDR3; the remainder is reconstructed from the germline J gene. The genes are TRBV18 and TRBJ1-2; D is undetermined. The CDR3 covers 15 residues. Germline V lookup: CDR1 KGHSH, CDR2 LQKENI. Incomplete CDR3 DNA: TGTGCCAGCTCCCTCACTAGCGGGAACCCCCATGAC. Its protein product is CASSLTSGNPHD. The whole CDR3 region reads CASSLTSGNPHDYTF.

Turning to this clone: The CDR3 end lies 3 residues beyond the end of the read and is filled in from the germline J gene. This chain links TRBV5-1 with TRBJ1-4; D is possibly TRBD1 (6 bases). Trimming took off 4 bases at V and 6 bases at J, with 16 bases between the two ends. The CDR3 consists of 15 residues. Germline loops: CDR1 SGHRS, CDR2 YFSETQ. The chain's CDR3 is CASSPQGTRDEKLFF. The covered CDR3 bases are TGCGCCAGCAGCCCCCAGGGGACCCGAGATGAAAAA. Complete variable domain (other parts from reference TRBV5-1 and TRBJ1-4): KAGVTQTPRYLIKTRGQQVTLSCSPISGHRSVSWYQQTPGQGLQFLFEYFSETQRNKGNFPGRFSGRQFSNSRSEMNVSTLELGDSALYLCASSPQGTRDEKLFFGSGTQLSVL.

About this clone itself: The read gets to within 3 residues of the CDR3 end, and the germline J gene fills in the rest. This sequence joins TRBV5-1 and TRBJ2-7, with 8 bases fitting TRBD1. The CDR3 sequence is 14 residues long. Germline CDR1 reads SGHRS; CDR2 reads YFSETQ. Trimming cost V 4 bases and J 3 bases; bases outside gene matches: 6. The CDR3 reads CASSTGQGDYEQYF. The part of the CDR3 DNA that was read is TGCGCCAGCAGCACTGGACAGGGAGACTACGAG.

The part of the CDR3 DNA that was read is TGTGCCACCTCCTCCGCTACAGGGGGTTTGGCTGGC. Its translation: CATSSATGGLAG. The whole CDR3 is CATSSATGGLAGYTF. The J gene is TRBJ1-2, the V gene TRBV19; TRBD1 aligns across 8 bases. The CDR3 end is not reached by the read, which stops 3 residues before it; the germline J gene fills it in. This CDR3 spans 15 amino acids. Per the germline V gene, CDR1 is LNHDA and CDR2 is SQIVND (reference sequence). V lost 10 bases to trimming and J lost 7 bases; unmatched junction nucleotides: 17.

Note on this clone: Mismatch with germline at one junction end may stem from a read error. The read ends 3 residues early relative to the CDR3; the germline J gene fills the gap. This sample includes further DNA sequences coding for the same CDR3. This chain joins TRBV6-2 or TRBV6-3 and TRBJ1-3; D is unclear. CDR1 is MNHEY and CDR2 is SVGEGT in the germline V gene. There are 15 residues in the CDR3. The covered CDR3 bases are TGTGCCAGCAGTTATGGGCGACACTCTGGAAACACT. Amino acid sequence: CASSYGRHSGNT. The complete CDR3 sequence is CASSYGRHSGNTIYF.

As regards this clone: The read ends 3 residues before the CDR3 terminus; that terminus is restored from the germline J gene. This chain links TRBV5-1 with TRBJ1-2; 9 nucleotides agree with TRBD1. V lost 2 bases, J lost 6 bases, and 11 bases stayed unmatched. CDR1 SGHRS and CDR2 YFSETQ come from the germline V gene. The CDR3 has 16 amino acids. CDR3 in amino acids: CASSFVPGQGTDGYTF. The covered CDR3 bases are TGCGCCAGCAGCTTTGTCCCGGGACAGGGTACAGATGGC.

Notes on this clone: The CDR3 is cut off 3 residues early in the read; its end comes from the germline J gene. This chain uses TRBV20-1 with TRBJ1-4, with a weak D call TRBD1 (5 bases). Germline CDR1 reads DFQATT; CDR2 reads SNEGSKA (reference sequence). V was clipped by 1 base and J by 4 bases, with 28 bases between them. The CDR3 loop spans 20 amino acids. The part of the CDR3 DNA that was read is TGCAGTGCTAGAGTCCATATGAGGGGCAGGAACCGTTCGGGTAATGAAAAA. It encodes CSARVHMRGRNRSGNEK. The whole CDR3 protein is CSARVHMRGRNRSGNEKLFF.

About this clone: The read falls 3 residues short of the CDR3 end, and the missing part is taken from the germline J gene. The J gene is TRBJ2-2, the V gene TRBV18, with a weak D call TRBD1 (5 bases). CDR1 is KGHSH, CDR2 LQKENI, per germline. The CDR3 is made up of 14 amino acids. V lost 2 bases and J lost 4, with 8 bases in between. The sequenced CDR3 bases are TGTGCCAGCTCACCAGACAGATCCACCGGGGAG. It encodes CASSPDRSTGE. The CDR3, in full, reads CASSPDRSTGELFF.

Note on this clone: Read sequence stops 3 residues before the CDR3 end, and the germline J gene provides the missing end. The chain links TRBV14 to TRBJ2-1, with 7 bases that match TRBD2. The CDR3 runs to 14 residues. The trim removed 0 bases at V and 8 bases at J, leaving 4 bases unmatched. The germline V gene encodes CDR1 SGHDN and CDR2 FVKESK. CDR3 bases read: TGTGCCAGCAGCCAAGAGCGGGGGAGGGATGAG. This codes for CASSQERGRDE. The whole CDR3 reads CASSQERGRDEQFF.

Concerning this clone: The junction shows a germline mismatch at one end, possibly a read error. The sequence runs out 3 residues before the end of the CDR3; the remainder is reconstructed from the germline J gene. This rearrangement joins TRBV19 to TRBJ1-3; TRBD1 is a possible D gene (5 bases). The CDR3 has 14 amino acids. CDR1 and CDR2 (germline): LNHDA, SQIVND (reference sequence). CDR3 residues: CASSNGGTGNTIYF. The DNA read from the CDR3 is TGTGCCAGTAGTAACGGTGGGACTGGAAACACT.

Notes on this clone: The read terminates 3 residues before the CDR3 end, so the remaining end is supplied by the germline J gene. V is TRBV7-9 and J is TRBJ2-2, with D unresolved. The CDR3 has 11 amino acids. CDR1 SEHNR and CDR2 FQNEAQ come from the germline V gene (reference sequence). Incomplete CDR3 DNA: TGTGCCAGCAGCTTAAGTCTAGGG. The encoded protein is CASSLSLG. The CDR3 as a whole reads CASSLSLGLFF. Filled out from reference TRBV7-9 and TRBJ2-2, the complete variable domain reads DTGVSQNPRHKITKRGQNVTFRCDPISEHNRLYWYRQTLGQGPEFLTYFQNEAQLEKSRLLSDRFSAERPKGSFSTLEIQRTEQGDSAMYLCASSLSLGLFFGEGSRLTVL.